This TCR beta chain was captured by sequencing in a study of blood T cell repertoires in COVID-19. In the authors' workflow: Estimation of nucleated cell counts relied on the amplification of reference gene primers. This table comes from immunoSEQ multiplex PCR, and its TCRdb copy is limited to in-frame clones, with some not included. V and J calls plus clone size are reproduced from that table; the DNA served to infer D and trimming. The sample has about 150,000 clones, under 85% seen once. This clone was seen a single time. Other DNA sequences in this sample translate to the same CDR3. Sequencing was carried out using peripheral blood. This TCR was recovered from a man in his 60s with COVID-19, enrolled during active disease.

In DNA form, the CDR3 reads TGTGCCAGCAGCAGTCAAGGGAGCTCCTATAATTCACCCCTCCACTTT. Protein: CASSSQGSSYNSPLHF. The V and J genes are TRBV3-1 (or the pseudogene TRBV3-2) and TRBJ1-6; no firm D call. V gave up 5 bases and J gave up 0 bases, with 11 bases separating them. Germline loops: CDR1 LGHDT, CDR2 YNNKEL (reference sequence). The CDR3 is made up of 16 amino acids.